The 10 T cell receptor beta chains below come from one sample, sequenced in a study of T cell responses to AZD1222 COVID-19 vaccine. Profiled with immunoSEQ multiplex PCR; TCRdb holds only in-frame clones, not every one. The table has fewer than 110,000 clones, 92% seen once. The starting material was peripheral blood, obtained 28 days after the second AZD1222 dose. The receptors stem from an adult who received the AZD1222 COVID-19 vaccine.

This clone was detected only once. The V call is TRBV7-9, the J call TRBJ2-2; D may be TRBD1 (5 bases). The CDR3 consists of 13 residues. Trimming took off 4 bases at V and 4 bases at J, with 7 bases between the two ends. CDR1 and CDR2 from the germline V gene are SEHNR and FQNEAQ (reference sequence). Written as DNA, the CDR3 is TGTGCCAGCAGCTCCAGGGTCACCGGGGAGCTGTTTTTT. Protein sequence: CASSSRVTGELFF.

The chain carries TRBV12-3 or TRBV12-4 and TRBJ2-7, with D perhaps TRBD1 or TRBD2 (5 bases each). V lost 6 bases to trimming and J lost 5 bases, with 11 bases between them. The CDR3 totals 12 residues. The CDR3 DNA sequence: TGTGCCAGCAGATGGGACCCGCACGAGCAGTACTTC. Its protein product is CASRWDPHEQYF.

The V call is TRBV5-1, the J call TRBJ2-3; D ambiguous. This CDR3 comprises 13 residues. V lost 4 bases and J 8 bases, leaving 14 bases between the germline ends. Germline assignment: CDR1 SGHRS and CDR2 YFSETQ. The CDR3 spells CASSPDEITTQYF. CDR3 DNA: TGCGCCAGCAGCCCGGACGAGATTACTACGCAGTATTTT.

The chain links TRBV3-1 (or the pseudogene TRBV3-2) to TRBJ2-7; 8 bases agree with TRBD1. Germline V gene lookup returns CDR1 LGHDT and CDR2 YNNKEL (reference sequence). The CDR3 is 17 residues long. Trimming at V came to 4 bases and at J to 4 bases, leaving 15 bases not matched to a gene. In DNA form, the CDR3 reads TGTGCCAGCAGCCTAAGAGGACCGGGACAGGCCCTATACGAGCAGTACTTC. Protein product: CASSLRGPGQALYEQYF.

The genes are TRBV4-3 and TRBJ2-7, with D possibly matching TRBD2 (6 bases). V lost 0 bases and J lost 6, with 12 bases in between. The germline V gene encodes CDR1 LGHNA and CDR2 YSLEER. CDR3 size: 14 residues. CDR3 nucleotides: TGCGCCAGCAGCCAAGATGGCGGGGCTCGCGAGCAGTACTTC. Translation: CASSQDGGAREQYF.

The chain carries TRBV3-1 (or the pseudogene TRBV3-2) and TRBJ2-7, with TRBD1 matching 7 bases. Germline V CDR1 and CDR2: LGHDT, YNNKEL (reference sequence). There are 13 residues in the CDR3. J gave up 3 bases and V 4 bases, and 3 bases lay outside the gene matches. CDR3 amino acids: CASSRGQDYEQYF. The CDR3 DNA is TGTGCCAGCAGCCGCGGACAGGACTACGAGCAGTACTTC.

V and J are TRBV30 and TRBJ1-1, with a tentative D call TRBD1 (5 bases). The CDR3 totals 12 residues. Germline CDR1 reads GTSNPN; CDR2 reads SVGIG (reference sequence). Trimming took off 5 bases at V and 0 bases at J, with 7 bases between the two ends. CDR3 loop: CAWGHLNTEAFF. CDR3 nucleotide sequence: TGTGCCTGGGGACATTTGAACACTGAAGCTTTCTTT. Together with reference TRBV30 and TRBJ1-1, the CDR3 gives the full variable domain: SQTIHQWPATLVQPVGSPLSLECTVEGTSNPNLYWYRQAAGRGLQLLFYSVGIGQISSEVPQNLSASRPQDRQFILSSKKLLLSDSGFYLCAWGHLNTEAFFGQGTRLTVV.

This rearrangement joins TRBV6-1 to TRBJ2-3; maybe TRBD2 (5 bases). Trimming pared 2 bases from V and 0 bases from J, leaving 15 bases between. The germline CDR1 and CDR2 sequences are MNHNS and SASEGT. The CDR3 totals 17 residues. Here the CDR3 reads CASSESRESTSTDTQYF. CDR3 nucleotide sequence: TGTGCCAGCAGTGAATCAAGGGAGAGTACTAGCACAGATACGCAGTATTTT.

V gene TRBV29-1 combines with J gene TRBJ1-1; D is ambiguous. This CDR3 comprises 13 residues. V was pared by 3 bases and J by 4 bases, with 12 bases between. CDR1 is SQVTM, CDR2 ANQGSEA, per germline. CDR3 residues: CSVDRRTFTEAFF. DNA of the CDR3: TGCAGCGTTGATAGGAGAACCTTCACTGAAGCTTTCTTT.

The V call is TRBV12-5, the J call TRBJ1-2; TRBD1 matches 10 bases. Losses at the gene ends were 0 bases for V and 6 bases for J; bases not matched to a gene: 7. The CDR3 covers 16 residues. CDR1 and CDR2 from the germline V gene are LGHNT and FRNRAP. This chain's CDR3 is CASGLVVTGGADGYTF. In DNA form, the CDR3 reads TGTGCTAGTGGTTTGGTAGTGACAGGGGGCGCCGATGGCTACACCTTC.